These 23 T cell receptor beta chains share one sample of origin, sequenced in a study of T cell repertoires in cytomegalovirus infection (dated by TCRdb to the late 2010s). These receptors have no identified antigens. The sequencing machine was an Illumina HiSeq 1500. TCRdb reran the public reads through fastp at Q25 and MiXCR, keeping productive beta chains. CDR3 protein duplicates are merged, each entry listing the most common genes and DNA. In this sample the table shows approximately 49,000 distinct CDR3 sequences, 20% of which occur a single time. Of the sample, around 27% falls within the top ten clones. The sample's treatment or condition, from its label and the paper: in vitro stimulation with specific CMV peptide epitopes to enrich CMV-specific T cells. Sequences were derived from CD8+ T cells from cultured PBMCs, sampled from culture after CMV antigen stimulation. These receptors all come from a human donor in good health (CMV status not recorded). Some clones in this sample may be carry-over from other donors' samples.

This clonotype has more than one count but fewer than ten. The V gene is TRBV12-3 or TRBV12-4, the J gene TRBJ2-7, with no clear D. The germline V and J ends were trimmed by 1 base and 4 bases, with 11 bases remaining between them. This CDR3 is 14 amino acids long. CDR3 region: CASSLEDLFYEQYF. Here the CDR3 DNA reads TGTGCCAGCAGTTTAGAGGATCTGTTTTACGAGCAGTACTTC.

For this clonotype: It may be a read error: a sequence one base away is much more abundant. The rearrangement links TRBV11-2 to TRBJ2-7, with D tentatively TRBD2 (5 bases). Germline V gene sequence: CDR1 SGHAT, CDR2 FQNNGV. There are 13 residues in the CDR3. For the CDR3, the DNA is TGTACCAGCAGTCAAGCGGACTCCTACGAGCAGTACTTC. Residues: CTSSQADSYEQYF.

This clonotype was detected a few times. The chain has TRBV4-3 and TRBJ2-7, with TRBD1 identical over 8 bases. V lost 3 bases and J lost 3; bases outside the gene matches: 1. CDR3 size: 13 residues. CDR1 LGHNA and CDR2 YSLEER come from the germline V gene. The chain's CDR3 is CASSQDRVYEQYF. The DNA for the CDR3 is TGCGCCAGCAGCCAGGACAGGGTCTACGAGCAGTACTTC.

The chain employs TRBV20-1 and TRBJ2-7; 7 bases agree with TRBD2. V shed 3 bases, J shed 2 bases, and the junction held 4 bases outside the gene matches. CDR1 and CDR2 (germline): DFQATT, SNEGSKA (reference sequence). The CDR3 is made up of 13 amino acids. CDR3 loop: CSARGRGTYEQYF. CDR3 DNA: TGCAGTGCTAGGGGGAGGGGAACCTACGAGCAGTACTTC.

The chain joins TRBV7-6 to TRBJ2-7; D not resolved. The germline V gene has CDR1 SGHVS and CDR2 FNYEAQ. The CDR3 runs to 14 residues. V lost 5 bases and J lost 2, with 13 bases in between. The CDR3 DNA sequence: TGTGCCAGCAGCGCCGGTTACAGTACCTACGAGCAGTACTTC. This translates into CASSAGYSTYEQYF.

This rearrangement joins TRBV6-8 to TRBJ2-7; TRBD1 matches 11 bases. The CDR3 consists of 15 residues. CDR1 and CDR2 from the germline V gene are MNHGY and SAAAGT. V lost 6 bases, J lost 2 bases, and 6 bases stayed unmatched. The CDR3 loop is CASRTGQGATYEQYF. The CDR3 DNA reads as TGTGCCAGCAGAACCGGACAGGGGGCGACCTACGAGCAGTACTTC.

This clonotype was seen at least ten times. CDR3 amino acids: CASSSPGQGSEQYF. CDR3 DNA sequence: TGTGCCAGCAGTTCCCCGGGACAGGGGAGCGAGCAGTACTTC. V and J are TRBV27 and TRBJ2-7; the match to TRBD1 covers 10 bases. Trimming removed 4 bases from V and 6 bases from J; junction bases left unmatched: 6. This CDR3 has 14 amino acids. Germline values: CDR1 MNHEY, CDR2 SMNVEV (reference sequence).

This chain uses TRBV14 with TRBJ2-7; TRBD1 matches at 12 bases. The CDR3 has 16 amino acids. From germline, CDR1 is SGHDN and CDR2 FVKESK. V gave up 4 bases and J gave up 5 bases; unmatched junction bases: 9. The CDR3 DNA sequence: TGTGCCAGCAGCCCACCCCCGGGACAGGGGGCGAACGAGCAGTACTTC. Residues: CASSPPPGQGANEQYF.

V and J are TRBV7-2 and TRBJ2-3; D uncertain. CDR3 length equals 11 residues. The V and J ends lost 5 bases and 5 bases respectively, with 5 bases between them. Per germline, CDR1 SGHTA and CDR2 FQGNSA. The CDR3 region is CASSEVDTQYF. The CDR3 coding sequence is TGTGCCAGCAGCGAGGTAGATACGCAGTATTTT.

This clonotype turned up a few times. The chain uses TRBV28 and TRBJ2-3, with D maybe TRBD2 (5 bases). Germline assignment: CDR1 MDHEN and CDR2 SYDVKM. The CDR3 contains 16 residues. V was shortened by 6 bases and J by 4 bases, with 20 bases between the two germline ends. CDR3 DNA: TGTGCCAGCAGCCCTTCCCCGGACTCCACATCAGATACGCAGTATTTT. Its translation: CASSPSPDSTSDTQYF.

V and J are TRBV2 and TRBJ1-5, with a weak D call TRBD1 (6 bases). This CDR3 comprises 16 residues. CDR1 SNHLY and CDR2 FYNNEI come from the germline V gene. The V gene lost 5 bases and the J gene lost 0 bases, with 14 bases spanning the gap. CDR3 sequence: CASSKDRTYSNQPQHF. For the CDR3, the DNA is TGTGCCAGCAGTAAAGACAGGACCTATAGCAATCAGCCCCAGCATTTT.

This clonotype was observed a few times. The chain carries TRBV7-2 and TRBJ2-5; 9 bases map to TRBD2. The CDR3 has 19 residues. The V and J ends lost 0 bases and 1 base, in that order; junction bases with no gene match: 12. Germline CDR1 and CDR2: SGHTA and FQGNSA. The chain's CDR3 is CASSLAPGDSGGPQETQYF. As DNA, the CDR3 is TGTGCCAGCAGCTTAGCCCCAGGCGATAGCGGGGGCCCCCAAGAGACCCAGTACTTC.

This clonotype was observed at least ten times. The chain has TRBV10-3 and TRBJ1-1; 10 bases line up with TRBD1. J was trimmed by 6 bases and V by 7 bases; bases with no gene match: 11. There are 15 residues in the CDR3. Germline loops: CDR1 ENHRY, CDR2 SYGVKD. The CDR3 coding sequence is TGTGCCATCATTGAAATCGGGACAGGGGTGCCTGAAGCTTTCTTT. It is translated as CAIIEIGTGVPEAFF.

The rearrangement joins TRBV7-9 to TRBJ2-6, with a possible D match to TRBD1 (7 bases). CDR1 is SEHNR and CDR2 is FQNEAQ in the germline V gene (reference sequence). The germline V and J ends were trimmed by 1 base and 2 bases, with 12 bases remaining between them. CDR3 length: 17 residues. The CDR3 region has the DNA TGTGCCAGCAGCTTAGTGGAGGGGGCGGCTGGGGCCAACGTCCTGACTTTC. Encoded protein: CASSLVEGAAGANVLTF.

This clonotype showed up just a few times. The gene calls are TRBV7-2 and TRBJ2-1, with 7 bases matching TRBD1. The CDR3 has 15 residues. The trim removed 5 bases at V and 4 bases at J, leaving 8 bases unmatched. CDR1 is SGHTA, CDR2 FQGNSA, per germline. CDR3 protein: CASSPRDSPYNEQFF. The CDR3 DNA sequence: TGTGCCAGCAGCCCCAGGGACAGCCCTTACAATGAGCAGTTCTTC.

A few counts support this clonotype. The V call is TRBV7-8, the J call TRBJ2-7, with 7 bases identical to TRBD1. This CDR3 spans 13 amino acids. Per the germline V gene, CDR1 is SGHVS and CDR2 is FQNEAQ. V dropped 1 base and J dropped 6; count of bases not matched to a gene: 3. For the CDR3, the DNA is TGTGCCAGCAGCTTAGTTGCAGGGGGCGAGCAGTACTTC. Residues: CASSLVAGGEQYF.

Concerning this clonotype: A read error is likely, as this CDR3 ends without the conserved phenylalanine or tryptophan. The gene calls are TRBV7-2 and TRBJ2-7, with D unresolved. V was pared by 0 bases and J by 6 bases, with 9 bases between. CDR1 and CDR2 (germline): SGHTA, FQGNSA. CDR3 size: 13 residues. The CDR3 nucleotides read TGTGCCAGCAGCTTAGCATACGGCTCCGAGCAGTACTTG. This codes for CASSLAYGSEQYL.

The CDR3 nucleotides read TGTGCCAGCAGTGCTCGGGGGAGGAATGAGCAGTTCTTC. Amino acids: CASSARGRNEQFF. J is TRBJ2-1 and V is TRBV12-3 or TRBV12-4; weak D call: TRBD2 (6 bases). Between the trimmed V and J ends, which lost 5 bases and 7 bases, there was a span of 12 bases. The CDR3 spans 13 residues.

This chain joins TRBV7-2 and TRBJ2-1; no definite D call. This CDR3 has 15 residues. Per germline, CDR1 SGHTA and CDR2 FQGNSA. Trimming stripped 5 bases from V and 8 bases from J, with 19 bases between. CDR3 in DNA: TGTGCCAGCAGCCCCGGAGCCGGCCTTTGGGATGAGCAGTTCTTC. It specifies CASSPGAGLWDEQFF.

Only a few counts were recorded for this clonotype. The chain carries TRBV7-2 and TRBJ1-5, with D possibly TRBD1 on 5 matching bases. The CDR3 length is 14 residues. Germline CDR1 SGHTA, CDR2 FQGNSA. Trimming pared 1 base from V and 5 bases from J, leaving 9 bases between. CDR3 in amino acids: CASSLGGWDQPQHF. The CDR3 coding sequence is TGTGCCAGCAGCTTAGGGGGCTGGGATCAGCCCCAGCATTTT.

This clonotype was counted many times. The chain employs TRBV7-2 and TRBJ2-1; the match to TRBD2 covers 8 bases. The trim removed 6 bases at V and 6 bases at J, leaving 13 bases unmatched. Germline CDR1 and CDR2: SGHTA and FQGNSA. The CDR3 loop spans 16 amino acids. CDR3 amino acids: CASSLNKREQGNEQFF. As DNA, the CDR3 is TGTGCCAGCAGTTTAAACAAGCGGGAGCAAGGCAATGAGCAGTTCTTC.

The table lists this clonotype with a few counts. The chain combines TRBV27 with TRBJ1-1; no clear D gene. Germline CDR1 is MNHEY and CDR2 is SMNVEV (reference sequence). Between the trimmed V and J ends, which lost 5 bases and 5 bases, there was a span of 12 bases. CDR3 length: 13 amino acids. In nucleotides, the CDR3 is TGTGCCAGCAGTCCGTTCCGAGGGACTGAAGCTTTCTTT. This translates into CASSPFRGTEAFF.

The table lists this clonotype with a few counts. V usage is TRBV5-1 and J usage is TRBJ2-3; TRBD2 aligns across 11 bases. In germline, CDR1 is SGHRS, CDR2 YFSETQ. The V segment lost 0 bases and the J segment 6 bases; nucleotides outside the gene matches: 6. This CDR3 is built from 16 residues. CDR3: CASSLGLAGFKDTQYF. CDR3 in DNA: TGCGCCAGCAGCTTGGGACTAGCGGGGTTCAAGGATACGCAGTATTTT.